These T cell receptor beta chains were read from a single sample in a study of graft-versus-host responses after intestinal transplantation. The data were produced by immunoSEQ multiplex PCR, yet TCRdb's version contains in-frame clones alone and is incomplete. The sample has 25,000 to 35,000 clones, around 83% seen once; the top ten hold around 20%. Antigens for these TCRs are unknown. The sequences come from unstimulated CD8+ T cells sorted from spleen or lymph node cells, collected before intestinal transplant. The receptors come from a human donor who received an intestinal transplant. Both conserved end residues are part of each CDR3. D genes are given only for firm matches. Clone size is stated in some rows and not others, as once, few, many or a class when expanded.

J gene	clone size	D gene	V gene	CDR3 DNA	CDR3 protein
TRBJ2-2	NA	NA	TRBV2	TGTGCCAGCAGTCTGACAGGCCTCACCGGGGAGCTGTTTTTT	CASSLTGLTGELFF
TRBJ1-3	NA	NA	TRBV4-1	TGCGCCAGCAGCCAAGTTCCGGGGGTTGTAGGAAACACCATATATTTT	CASSQVPGVVGNTIYF
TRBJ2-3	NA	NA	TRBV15	TGTGCCACCAGCACCCTTAGCGGAGATACGCAGTATTTT	CATSTLSGDTQYF
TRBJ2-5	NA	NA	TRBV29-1	TGCAGCGTTGGGGGAGCGACTTCCCAAGAGACCCAGTACTTC	CSVGGATSQETQYF
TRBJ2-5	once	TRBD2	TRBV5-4	TGTGCCAGCAGCTTGGGACTAGCGGGGGTCCAAGAGACCCAGTACTTC	CASSLGLAGVQETQYF
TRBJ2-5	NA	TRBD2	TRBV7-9	TGTGCCAGCAGCTATCCTGCGGGGGAGACGTACTTC	CASSYPAGETYF
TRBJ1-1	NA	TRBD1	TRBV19	TGTGCCAGTAGTACTTCAGGGGGAAAAGCTTTCTTT	CASSTSGGKAFF
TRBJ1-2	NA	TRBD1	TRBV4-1	TGCGCCAGCAGCCAAGATGCCCCGGGACAGGCCAGAGAGACCCTCTATGGCTACACCTTC	CASSQDAPGQARETLYGYTF
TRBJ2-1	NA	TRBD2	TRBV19	TGTGCCAGTAGTATGTTAGCGGGGGGGTACAATGAGCAGTTCTTC	CASSMLAGGYNEQFF
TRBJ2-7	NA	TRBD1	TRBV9	TGTGCCAGCAGCGTAGGGGGACAGGGGACCTACGAGCAGTACTTC	CASSVGGQGTYEQYF
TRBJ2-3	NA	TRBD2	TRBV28	TGTGCCAGCAGTCCCCTGGTCGGGGGGACAGATACGCAGTATTTT	CASSPLVGGTDTQYF
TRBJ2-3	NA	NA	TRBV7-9	TGTGCCAGCAGCTTAGCGCTGGGGCTCACAGATACGCAGTATTTT	CASSLALGLTDTQYF
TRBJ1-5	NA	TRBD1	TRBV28	TGTGCCAGCAGTTTACAACAGGGGAATCAGCCCCAGCATTTT	CASSLQQGNQPQHF
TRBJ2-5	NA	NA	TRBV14	TGTGCCAGCAGCCAAATTTTGGGGGCATGGGAGACCCAGTACTTC	CASSQILGAWETQYF
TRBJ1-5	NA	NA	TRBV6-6	TGTGCCAGCAGTTACGAGGGGGAAGTTAATCAGCCCCAGCATTTT	CASSYEGEVNQPQHF
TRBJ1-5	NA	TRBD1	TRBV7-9	TGTGCCAGCAGCTTGCTCGGCAGGGGGCTAACTCAGCCCCAGCATTTT	CASSLLGRGLTQPQHF
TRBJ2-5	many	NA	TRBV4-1	TGCGCCAGCAGCCAATGGGGGATAGCGGCGTCAGAGACCCAGTACTTC	CASSQWGIAASETQYF
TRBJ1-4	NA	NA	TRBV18	TGTGCCAGCTCACCACGCGGGGGCTTGGATGAAAAACTGTTTTTT	CASSPRGGLDEKLFF
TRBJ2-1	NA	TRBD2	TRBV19	TGTGCCAGTAGTATAAGGTTACTAGCGGGGGGGCCGGGGGAGCAGTTCTTC	CASSIRLLAGGPGEQFF
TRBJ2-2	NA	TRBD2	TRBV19	TGTGCCAGTATCCCCAGGGGACTAGCGGGGGCCCTTAACACCGGGGAGCTGTTTTTT	CASIPRGLAGALNTGELFF
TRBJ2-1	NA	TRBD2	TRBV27	TGTGCCAGCAGTTTACGCGGGAGCTCCTACAATGAGCAGTTCTTC	CASSLRGSSYNEQFF
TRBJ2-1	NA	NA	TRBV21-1	TGTGCCAGCAGCAAAGAAAGCTCCGGACAGGGATTATACAATGAGCAGTTCTTC	CASSKESSGQGLYNEQFF
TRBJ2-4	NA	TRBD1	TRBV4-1	TGCGCCAGCAGCCATCGTGGGACAGGGCTATTAGCCAAAAACATTCAGTACTTC	CASSHRGTGLLAKNIQYF
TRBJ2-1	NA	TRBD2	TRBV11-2	TGTGCCAGCAGCTTAGGGGGGGGGATTTGGGAGCAGTTCTTC	CASSLGGGIWEQFF
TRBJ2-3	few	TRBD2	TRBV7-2	TGTGCCAGCAGCTTGCGACTAGCGGGCCTACCAGATACGCAGTATTTT	CASSLRLAGLPDTQYF
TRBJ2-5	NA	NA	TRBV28	TGTGCCAGCAGTTTTCGGGGAAGGGGGCAAGAGACCCAGTACTTC	CASSFRGRGQETQYF
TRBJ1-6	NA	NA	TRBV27	TGTGCCAGCAGTTTAGGGCAGGGTCTTTCACCCCTCCACTTT	CASSLGQGLSPLHF
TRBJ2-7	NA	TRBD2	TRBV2	TGTGCCAGCAGCGGACTAGCGGGGGGGCCTCTCGACTACGAGCAGTACTTC	CASSGLAGGPLDYEQYF
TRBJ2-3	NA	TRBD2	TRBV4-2	TGTGCCAGCACCCTAGCGGGAACCCGGAGCACAGATACGCAGTATTTT	CASTLAGTRSTDTQYF
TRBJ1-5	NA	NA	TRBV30	TGTGCCTGGGGGCAGGATCTGAGAGTCCAGCCCCAGCATTTT	CAWGQDLRVQPQHF
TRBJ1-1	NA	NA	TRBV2	TGTGCCAGCAGTGAAGCGAGTATCGGAGGCACTGAAGCTTTCTTT	CASSEASIGGTEAFF
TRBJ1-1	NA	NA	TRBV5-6	TGTGCCAGCAGAACCAGGACAGAACCGGGTGATTTCTTT	CASRTRTEPGDFF
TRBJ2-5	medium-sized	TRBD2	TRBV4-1	TGCGCCAGCAGCCAAGGTTTTTCTAGCGGACAAGAGACCCAGTACTTC	CASSQGFSSGQETQYF
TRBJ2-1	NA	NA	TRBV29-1	TGCAGCGTTGAAGTTCTGGTCGGTACTCAGTTCTTC	CSVEVLVGTQFF
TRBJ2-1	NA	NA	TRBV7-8	TGTGCCAGCAGCCTAGGCCCAGCGGCCCCGAATGAGCAGTTCTTC	CASSLGPAAPNEQFF
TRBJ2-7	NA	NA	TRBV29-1	TGCAGCGTTGGGAGGAGCTCCTACGAGCAGTACTTC	CSVGRSSYEQYF
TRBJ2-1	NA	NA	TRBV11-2	TGTGCCAGCAGCTTAGGCCCGACAGGTCTATCCTACAATGAGCAGTTCTTC	CASSLGPTGLSYNEQFF
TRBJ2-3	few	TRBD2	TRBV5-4	TGTGCCAGCAGCTTGGTAGCGGGGGGCACAGATACGCAGTATTTT	CASSLVAGGTDTQYF
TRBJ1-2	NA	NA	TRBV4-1	TGCGCCAGCAGCCAAGATCTCACAGGGCACGGCTACACCTTC	CASSQDLTGHGYTF
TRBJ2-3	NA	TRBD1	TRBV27	TGTGCCAGCGGGACAGGGAGCAGAGATACGCAGTATTTT	CASGTGSRDTQYF
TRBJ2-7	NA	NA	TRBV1	TGCACCAGCAGCCCCAGGGACAGGCTACGGGCTCGGGCCAGACACACCAACTACGAGCAGTACTTC	CTSSPRDRLRARARHTNYEQYF
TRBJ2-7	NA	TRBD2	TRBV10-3	TGTGCCCCCCCCCTGGGGCTACGGGCGGGGGGGATCTTCCACGAGCAGTACTTC	CAPPLGLRAGGIFHEQYF
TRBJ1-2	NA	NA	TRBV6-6	TGTGCCAGCAGTTACTCCCAGGACACTTATGGCTACACCTTC	CASSYSQDTYGYTF
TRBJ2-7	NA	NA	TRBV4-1	TGCGCCAGCAGCCAAGATATCGGGACCTACGAGCAGTACTTC	CASSQDIGTYEQYF
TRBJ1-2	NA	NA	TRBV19	TGTGCCAGTAGTATAAATCCCGGGTATGGCTACACCTTC	CASSINPGYGYTF
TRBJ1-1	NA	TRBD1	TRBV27	TGTGCCACCTCCGGGGGGATGACAGGGGTTGAAACTGAAGCTTTCTTT	CATSGGMTGVETEAFF
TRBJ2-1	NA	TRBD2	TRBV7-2	TGTGCCAGCAGCCGTCGGGTAGCGGGTGACAATGAGCAGCTCTTC	CASSRRVAGDNEQLF
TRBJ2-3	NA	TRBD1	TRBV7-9	TGTGCCAGCAGCTCGGGACAGGGGGCAGATACGCAGTATTTT	CASSSGQGADTQYF
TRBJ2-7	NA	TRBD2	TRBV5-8	TGTGCCAGCAGCCTGGGACTAGCGGGGGGGCAAGGCGAGCAGTACTTC	CASSLGLAGGQGEQYF